This TCR beta chain emerged from a study of blood T cell repertoires in COVID-19. Overall study context: PBMCs, B-cell-depleted T cells, or T cells provided the cDNA or gDNA that made up the material.

Germline V gene data show CDR1 as SGHRS and CDR2 as YFSETQ. This CDR3 contains 17 residues. V gave up 0 bases and J gave up 0 bases, with 14 bases separating them. As processed by the authors: Cell counts per sample came from amplifying reference gene primers. Libraries were prepared by immunoSEQ multiplex PCR; TCRdb keeps only in-frame clonotypes and omits some of them. V and J calls plus clone size are reproduced from that table; the DNA served to infer D and trimming. Of about 220,000 clones listed, 70% to 85% are singletons. The sequenced material came from peripheral blood. This rearrangement joins TRBV5-1 to TRBJ2-3; D is unresolved. This sequence originates from a man in his forties or fifties with active or convalescent COVID-19. The CDR3 loop is CASSLADLGDSTDTQYF. The DNA for the CDR3 is TGCGCCAGCAGCTTGGCCGACCTAGGTGACAGCACAGATACGCAGTATTTT.